A selection of T cell receptor beta chains follows, all from one sample in a study of memory CD4+ T cells and cytomegalovirus serostatus. Clones were read by immunoSEQ multiplex PCR, and TCRdb kept only the in-frame ones, dropping some. The sample holds tens of thousands of clones; roughly 80% are singletons and the top ten take more than 0.5%. The specimen was memory CD4+ T cells from blood. All receptors derive from an adult in good health and CMV-seronegative. Some clones in this sample may be carry-over from other donors' samples. CDR3s include the opening cysteine and the closing phenylalanine or tryptophan. The D gene is left open where the match is weak. Clone size is shown for a subset of rows, as once, few, many or a class of expanded clone.

j_gene: TRBJ1-2; abundance: -; d_gene: -; v_gene: TRBV6-4; CDR3nt: TGTGCCAGCAGTGACACCGATTACACTGGTGGCTACACCTTC; CDR3aa: CASSDTDYTGGYTF
j_gene: TRBJ1-2; abundance: -; d_gene: TRBD1; v_gene: TRBV29-1; CDR3nt: TGCAGCGTTCAGGGGGGGGCCGTCAACTATGGCTACACCTTC; CDR3aa: CSVQGGAVNYGYTF
j_gene: TRBJ2-3; abundance: few; d_gene: -; v_gene: TRBV6-1; CDR3nt: TGTGCCAGCAGTGTCTCACAGGGAAGCTCAGATACGCAGTATTTT; CDR3aa: CASSVSQGSSDTQYF
j_gene: TRBJ2-7; abundance: -; d_gene: -; v_gene: TRBV6-4; CDR3nt: TGTGCCAGCAGTGCTAACCCCGGCCTTGGAGAGCAGTACTTC; CDR3aa: CASSANPGLGEQYF
j_gene: TRBJ2-1; abundance: once; d_gene: -; v_gene: TRBV7-8; CDR3nt: TGTGCCAGCAGCCCTACCTCGAGTAGTGAGCAGTTCTTC; CDR3aa: CASSPTSSSEQFF
j_gene: TRBJ1-5; abundance: -; d_gene: TRBD1; v_gene: TRBV10-3; CDR3nt: TGTGCCATCAAGGGGGCGGGGGGCAATCAGCCCCAGCATTTT; CDR3aa: CAIKGAGGNQPQHF
j_gene: TRBJ1-1; abundance: once; d_gene: -; v_gene: TRBV27; CDR3nt: TGTGCCAGCAGTCACGGGGAGAACACTGAAGCTTTCTTT; CDR3aa: CASSHGENTEAFF
j_gene: TRBJ1-4; abundance: -; d_gene: -; v_gene: TRBV7-9; CDR3nt: TGTGCCAGCAGCCCCACCTTATATAATGAAAAACTGTTTTTT; CDR3aa: CASSPTLYNEKLFF
j_gene: TRBJ1-3; abundance: once; d_gene: -; v_gene: TRBV4-3; CDR3nt: TGCGCCAGCAGCCAAGATCCCTCCCCCCGGGACACCATATATTTT; CDR3aa: CASSQDPSPRDTIYF
j_gene: TRBJ1-5; abundance: few; d_gene: -; v_gene: TRBV27; CDR3nt: TGTGCCAGCAGTCCCGCGCTACACCGCAATCAGCCCCAGCATTTT; CDR3aa: CASSPALHRNQPQHF
j_gene: TRBJ1-5; abundance: -; d_gene: -; v_gene: TRBV12-5; CDR3nt: TGTGCTAGTGGTTTCAGCAGGGGAAACCAGCCCCAGCATTTT; CDR3aa: CASGFSRGNQPQHF
j_gene: TRBJ1-6; abundance: -; d_gene: -; v_gene: TRBV7-8; CDR3nt: TGTGCCAGCAGCTTAGGGCAGGGTCAAAATTCACCCCTCCACTTT; CDR3aa: CASSLGQGQNSPLHF
j_gene: TRBJ1-5; abundance: -; d_gene: TRBD1; v_gene: TRBV7-9; CDR3nt: TGTGCCAGCAGCCAGGGGGGGCTCAATCAGCCCCAGCATTTT; CDR3aa: CASSQGGLNQPQHF
j_gene: TRBJ1-2; abundance: few; d_gene: -; v_gene: TRBV6-1; CDR3nt: TGTGCCAGCAGTGGGGGGTGGAATGGCTACACCTTC; CDR3aa: CASSGGWNGYTF
j_gene: TRBJ2-2; abundance: -; d_gene: -; v_gene: TRBV7-6; CDR3nt: TGTGCCAGCAGCCCAGGGGCGAGCGGGGTGGCGACCGGGGAGCTGTTTTTT; CDR3aa: CASSPGASGVATGELFF
j_gene: TRBJ2-3; abundance: -; d_gene: -; v_gene: TRBV21-1; CDR3nt: TGTGCCAGCAGCAAAGCGCAAGAGGGCCCGAGCACAGATACGCAGTATTTT; CDR3aa: CASSKAQEGPSTDTQYF
j_gene: TRBJ1-2; abundance: few; d_gene: -; v_gene: TRBV6-5; CDR3nt: TGTGCCAGCAGAGGACGGATAAACTATGGCTACACCTTC; CDR3aa: CASRGRINYGYTF
j_gene: TRBJ2-2; abundance: -; d_gene: -; v_gene: TRBV4-3; CDR3nt: TGCGCCAGCAGCCAAGATTACGGGGAGCTGTTTTTT; CDR3aa: CASSQDYGELFF
j_gene: TRBJ2-5; abundance: few; d_gene: TRBD2; v_gene: TRBV19; CDR3nt: TGTGCCAGTAGTATTCAAGCGGGGGGCCTTCAAGAGACCCAGTACTTC; CDR3aa: CASSIQAGGLQETQYF
j_gene: TRBJ2-7; abundance: -; d_gene: -; v_gene: TRBV11-3; CDR3nt: TGTGCCAGCAGCTTAGTGACAAGTTCCTACGAGCAGTACTTC; CDR3aa: CASSLVTSSYEQYF
j_gene: TRBJ1-1; abundance: -; d_gene: TRBD1; v_gene: TRBV29-1; CDR3nt: TGCAGCGTTGGGGGGGACAGCTTCACTGAAGCTTTCTTT; CDR3aa: CSVGGDSFTEAFF
j_gene: TRBJ2-5; abundance: -; d_gene: TRBD2; v_gene: TRBV7-2; CDR3nt: TGTGCCAGCAGCTTTCAACTAGCGGGGGGGAGGGAGACCCAGTACTTC; CDR3aa: CASSFQLAGGRETQYF
j_gene: TRBJ1-2; abundance: -; d_gene: TRBD1; v_gene: TRBV23-1; CDR3nt: TGCGCCAGCAGTCAATCAGAGGACAGGGGTTGGGGCTACACCTTC; CDR3aa: CASSQSEDRGWGYTF
j_gene: TRBJ1-2; abundance: -; d_gene: -; v_gene: TRBV6-1; CDR3nt: TGTGCCAGCAGTGAATGGGGGGACACCTATGGCTACACCTTC; CDR3aa: CASSEWGDTYGYTF
j_gene: TRBJ2-6; abundance: -; d_gene: -; v_gene: TRBV9; CDR3nt: TGTGCCAGCAGCGTAGCCCACTCTGGGGCCAACGTCCTGACTTTC; CDR3aa: CASSVAHSGANVLTF
j_gene: TRBJ1-4; abundance: -; d_gene: -; v_gene: TRBV5-4; CDR3nt: TGTGCCAGCAGCATAGGCCCCTCAAGGGAAAAACTGTTTTTT; CDR3aa: CASSIGPSREKLFF
j_gene: TRBJ1-4; abundance: -; d_gene: TRBD1; v_gene: TRBV15; CDR3nt: TGTGCCAGCGGGACAGGGACAATGAACGAAAAACTGTTTTTT; CDR3aa: CASGTGTMNEKLFF
j_gene: TRBJ1-3; abundance: -; d_gene: -; v_gene: TRBV7-2; CDR3nt: TGTGCCAGCAGCCTTGCGCCTACCTCTGGAAACACCATATATTTT; CDR3aa: CASSLAPTSGNTIYF
j_gene: TRBJ2-1; abundance: -; d_gene: -; v_gene: TRBV10-1; CDR3nt: TGCGCCAGCAGTGAGTCCCAGGGGAGCTCCTACAATGAGCAGTTCTTC; CDR3aa: CASSESQGSSYNEQFF
j_gene: TRBJ1-2; abundance: -; d_gene: -; v_gene: TRBV7-2; CDR3nt: TGTGCCAGCAGCTCACAGGGTCCCCATGGCTACACCTTC; CDR3aa: CASSSQGPHGYTF
j_gene: TRBJ1-1; abundance: few; d_gene: TRBD1; v_gene: TRBV6-5; CDR3nt: TGTGCCAGCACCCGACAGGGGTTGAACACTGAAGCTTTCTTT; CDR3aa: CASTRQGLNTEAFF
j_gene: TRBJ1-1; abundance: few; d_gene: -; v_gene: TRBV7-9; CDR3nt: TGTGCCAGCAGCTTAGGCGGGGGCAGGACAGTGAACACTGAAGCTTTCTTT; CDR3aa: CASSLGGGRTVNTEAFF
j_gene: TRBJ2-3; abundance: once; d_gene: TRBD2; v_gene: TRBV30; CDR3nt: TGTGCCTGGAGTAAAGGGCTAGCGGGGGAAACGCAGTATTTT; CDR3aa: CAWSKGLAGETQYF
j_gene: TRBJ2-6; abundance: few; d_gene: -; v_gene: TRBV27; CDR3nt: TGTGCCAGCAGTTTAAGCGGAACAGGGTCTGGGGCCAACGTCCTGACTTTC; CDR3aa: CASSLSGTGSGANVLTF
j_gene: TRBJ2-3; abundance: few; d_gene: TRBD1; v_gene: TRBV2; CDR3nt: TGTGCCAGCAGTCCTCAGGGGGCGCCAGATACGCAGTATTTT; CDR3aa: CASSPQGAPDTQYF
j_gene: TRBJ2-7; abundance: -; d_gene: -; v_gene: TRBV10-3; CDR3nt: TGTGCCATCAGTGGTGAGGGTCTGAGCTCCTACGAGCAGTACTTC; CDR3aa: CAISGEGLSSYEQYF
j_gene: TRBJ1-5; abundance: -; d_gene: -; v_gene: TRBV15; CDR3nt: TGTGCCACCAGCGTACTTCAGGGAGGGAATCAGCCCCAGCATTTT; CDR3aa: CATSVLQGGNQPQHF